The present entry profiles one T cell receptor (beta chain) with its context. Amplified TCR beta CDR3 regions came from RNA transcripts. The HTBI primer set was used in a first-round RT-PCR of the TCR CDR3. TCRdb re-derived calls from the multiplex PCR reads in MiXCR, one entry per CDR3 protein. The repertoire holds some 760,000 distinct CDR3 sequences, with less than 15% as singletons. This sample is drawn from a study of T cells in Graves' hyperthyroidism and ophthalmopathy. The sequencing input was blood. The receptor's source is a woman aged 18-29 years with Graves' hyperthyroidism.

The CDR3 reads CASSHGGATNEKLFF. The CDR3 region has the DNA TGTGCCAGCAGCCACGGGGGCGCAACTAATGAAAAACTGTTTTTT. The V and J genes are TRBV28 and TRBJ1-4; possibly TRBD1 for D (6 bases). The CDR3 contains 15 residues. Looked up from germline, CDR1 is MDHEN and CDR2 is SYDVKM. Between the trimmed V and J ends, which lost 6 bases and 0 bases, there was a span of 11 bases. Full variable domain (rest looked up from reference TRBV28 and TRBJ1-4): DVKVTQSSRYLVKRTGEKVFLECVQDMDHENMFWYRQDPGLGLRLIYFSYDVKMKEKGDIPEGYSVSREKKERFSLILESASTNQTSMYLCASSHGGATNEKLFFGSGTQLSVL.